What follows are 24 T cell receptor beta chains derived from one specimen sequenced in a study of cytomegalovirus exposure and HLA in healthy donors. Primers included in the PCR were 60 Vbeta and 13 Jbeta primers. Profiled with immunoSEQ multiplex PCR; TCRdb holds only in-frame clones, not every one. The data show about 180,000 clones, 75% seen once. The sample comprised PBMCs. Receptors originate from a male donor in good health and CMV-seronegative.

In this sample, this clone turned up once. This chain connects TRBV7-9 to TRBJ1-1; maybe TRBD1 (6 bases). The germline V gene has CDR1 SEHNR and CDR2 FQNEAQ (reference sequence). CDR3 size: 13 residues. V was trimmed by 4 bases and J by 7 bases, leaving 13 bases between them. CDR3: CASSSLGAREAFF. The CDR3 DNA reads TGTGCCAGCAGCTCCCTGGGGGCACGTGAAGCTTTCTTT.

This sequence joins TRBV19 and TRBJ1-5; D may be TRBD1 (5 bases). The germline V gene has CDR1 LNHDA and CDR2 SQIVND (reference sequence). The CDR3 loop spans 14 amino acids. The ends were cut back, 0 bases at V and 7 bases at J, with 10 bases in the middle. The CDR3 DNA reads TGTGCCAGTAGTATAGAAGGGGCCTGGCAGCCCCAGCATTTT. As protein: CASSIEGAWQPQHF.

Only a few counts were recorded for this clone. CDR3 region: CASGEGNTEAFF. The DNA for the CDR3 is TGTGCCTCGGGAGAAGGGAACACTGAAGCTTTCTTT. The chain recombines TRBV6-5 with TRBJ1-1; D unclear. Germline V gene data show CDR1 as MNHEY and CDR2 as SVGAGI. The CDR3 spans 12 residues. The V end lost 11 bases, the J end lost 1 base, and 11 bases lay between the germline ends.

The rearrangement links TRBV15 to TRBJ2-3; 8 positions match TRBD2. V lost 1 base and J lost 7; bases outside the gene matches: 13. CDR1 and CDR2 (germline): LNHNV, YYDKDF (reference sequence). The CDR3 has 17 amino acids. The CDR3 DNA sequence: TGTGCCACCAGCAGAGGGGGAACAGCGGGGGCCGAGAATACGCAGTATTTT. Translating it yields CATSRGGTAGAENTQYF.

This sequence joins TRBV28 and TRBJ1-5; possible D gene TRBD1, 6 bases. Trimming removed 8 bases at V and 9 bases at J, with 17 bases between. The CDR3 is 13 amino acids. CDR1 is MDHEN, CDR2 SYDVKM, per germline. Here the CDR3 reads CASYVGQSSPQHF. In DNA form, the CDR3 reads TGTGCCAGCTACGTCGGACAGTCGTCGCCCCAGCATTTT.

V is TRBV30 and J is TRBJ1-2, with D uncertain. The germline gives CDR1 GTSNPN, CDR2 SVGIG (reference sequence). There are 14 residues in the CDR3. Between the trimmed V and J ends, which lost 0 bases and 4 bases, there was a span of 12 bases. DNA for the CDR3: TGTGCCTGGAGTGTACGAATACAGCCCTATGGCTACACCTTC. This sequence encodes CAWSVRIQPYGYTF.

The chain recombines TRBV4-1 with TRBJ2-7, with a tentative D call TRBD1 (5 bases). CDR3 length equals 15 residues. Per the germline V gene, CDR1 is MGHRA and CDR2 is YSYEKL. Trimming took 2 bases from V and 3 from J, leaving 14 bases between them. The CDR3 loop reads CASSQQQGFIYEQYF. In DNA form, the CDR3 reads TGCGCCAGCAGCCAACAGCAGGGTTTTATCTACGAGCAGTACTTC.

The V and J genes are TRBV6-6 and TRBJ1-1; no definite D call. The CDR3 has 11 residues. Germline CDR1 MNHNY, CDR2 SVGAGI (reference sequence). Here the CDR3 reads CAAGKDTEAFF. In DNA, the CDR3 is TGTGCTGCAGGCAAGGACACTGAAGCTTTCTTT.

The chain carries TRBV7-7 and TRBJ2-5, with 8 bases identical to TRBD2. The V segment lost 5 bases and the J segment 5 bases; nucleotides outside the gene matches: 13. Per the germline V gene, CDR1 is SSHAT and CDR2 is FNYEAQ (reference sequence). This CDR3 is 16 amino acids long. The chain's CDR3 is CASSQGGTRVGETQYF. The CDR3 coding sequence is TGTGCCAGCAGCCAGGGCGGGACTAGGGTGGGGGAGACCCAGTACTTC.

The V gene is TRBV2, the J gene TRBJ1-5; 7 bases are shared with TRBD1. Germline loops: CDR1 SNHLY, CDR2 FYNNEI. This CDR3 contains 14 residues. Germline trimming cut 6 bases from V and 6 bases from J; bases unmatched to any gene: 8. The CDR3 bases are TGTGCCAGCAGGGCGACAGGGCCAAGTCAGCCCCAGCATTTT. It translates to CASRATGPSQPQHF.

The gene calls are TRBV28 and TRBJ2-1; TRBD2 might be the D (5 bases). V was trimmed by 1 base and J by 0 bases, leaving 10 bases between them. The CDR3 runs 16 residues. Germline V gene sequence: CDR1 MDHEN, CDR2 SYDVKM. The CDR3, as DNA: TGTGCCAGCAGTTTATTGAGGGCGGTCTCCTACAATGAGCAGTTCTTC. Its protein is CASSLLRAVSYNEQFF.

V is TRBV5-1 and J is TRBJ1-1, with 7 bases aligning to TRBD1. This CDR3 has 15 amino acids. The V gene's germline CDR1 is SGHRS and CDR2 YFSETQ. V gave up 1 base and J gave up 0 bases; unmatched junction bases: 3. CDR3 DNA sequence: TGCGCCAGCAGCTTGATCACAGGGGTGAACACTGAAGCTTTCTTT. It encodes CASSLITGVNTEAFF.

This chain links TRBV7-8 with TRBJ1-2, with 8 bases lining up with TRBD1. The V gene's germline CDR1 is SGHVS and CDR2 FQNEAQ. The junction had 6 bases not matched to a gene; V was cut back by 5 bases and J by 4 bases. The CDR3 totals 14 residues. The CDR3 region has the DNA TGTGCCAGCAGCCCCACGGGACAGGCCTATGGCTACACCTTC. This sequence encodes CASSPTGQAYGYTF.

The V and J genes are TRBV27 and TRBJ1-1; TRBD1 agrees at 7 bases. The germline CDR1 and CDR2 sequences are MNHEY and SMNVEV (reference sequence). The CDR3 loop spans 15 amino acids. Trimming at V came to 8 bases and at J to 6 bases, leaving 15 bases not matched to a gene. The CDR3 DNA follows: TGTGCCAGCTCAAACACTAGACAGGGCAGCTCTGAAGCTTTCTTT. Protein sequence: CASSNTRQGSSEAFF.

This sequence joins TRBV28 and TRBJ2-3; 11 positions match TRBD2. The CDR3 sequence is 15 residues long. J was trimmed by 3 bases and V by 6 bases; bases with no gene match: 5. Germline lookup yields CDR1 MDHEN and CDR2 SYDVKM. In DNA, the CDR3 is TGTGCCAGCAGCCCTACTAGCGGGAGAACAGATACGCAGTATTTT. It yields the protein CASSPTSGRTDTQYF. Variable domain in full (rest from reference TRBV28 and TRBJ2-3): DVKVTQSSRYLVKRTGEKVFLECVQDMDHENMFWYRQDPGLGLRLIYFSYDVKMKEKGDIPEGYSVSREKKERFSLILESASTNQTSMYLCASSPTSGRTDTQYFGPGTRLTVL.

The rearrangement uses TRBV6-6 and TRBJ1-1, with no clear D. The CDR3 sequence is 15 residues long. The V end was cut by 3 bases, the J end by 0 bases, with 11 bases between. Germline values: CDR1 MNHNY, CDR2 SVGAGI (reference sequence). The CDR3 loop reads CASSYLRELNTEAFF. The CDR3 coding sequence is TGTGCCAGCAGTTATTTGAGGGAATTGAACACTGAAGCTTTCTTT.

This sequence joins TRBV19 and TRBJ2-5; no reliable D call. The end of the DNA aligns better with TRBJ2-7, so the J call may be wrong. The CDR3 covers 13 residues. The germline gives CDR1 LNHDA, CDR2 SQIVND (reference sequence). CDR3 sequence reads: CASSESVHYEQYF. The CDR3, as DNA: TGTGCCAGTAGTGAATCGGTACACTACGAGCAGTACTTC.

This sequence joins TRBV28 and TRBJ2-1; 11 bases map to TRBD1. Germline lookup yields CDR1 MDHEN and CDR2 SYDVKM. The ends lost 3 bases at V and 9 bases at J; junction bases unmatched: 4. The CDR3 runs to 14 residues. The DNA of the CDR3 is TGTGCCAGCAGTTTGGGACAGGGGGTGAGTGAGCAGTTCTTC. This translates into CASSLGQGVSEQFF.

V is TRBV7-2 and J is TRBJ2-7, with 7 bases matching TRBD1. CDR3 length equals 13 residues. CDR1 and CDR2 from the germline V gene are SGHTA and FQGNSA. Trimming cost V 4 bases and J 1 base; bases outside gene matches: 1. Here the CDR3 DNA reads TGTGCCAGCAGCTGGGACAGATCCTACGAGCAGTACTTC. Amino acids: CASSWDRSYEQYF.

The chain couples TRBV7-2 to TRBJ2-5; 7 bases are shared with TRBD2. Germline assignment: CDR1 SGHTA and CDR2 FQGNSA. The length of the CDR3 is 14 residues. With 0 bases clipped from V and 5 bases from J, the junction kept 3 bases outside the gene matches. CDR3 bases: TGTGCCAGCAGCTTAGCGGGGGGGAAGGAGACCCAGTACTTC. Amino acid sequence: CASSLAGGKETQYF.

The CDR3 DNA reads as TGTGCCAGCAGTGCAGAGGGGGCTGGCCCATCAGATACGCAGTATTTT. It yields the protein CASSAEGAGPSDTQYF. The chain has TRBV6-4 and TRBJ2-3; 7 bases match TRBD1. V trimming: 4 bases; J trimming: 4 bases; junction bases outside the gene matches: 11. This CDR3 is built from 16 residues. Per the germline V gene, CDR1 is MRHNA and CDR2 is SNTAGT.

J is TRBJ1-1 and V is TRBV9; D gene ambiguous. Between the trimmed V and J ends, which lost 7 bases and 0 bases, there was a span of 10 bases. Germline CDR1 reads SGDLS; CDR2 reads YYNGEE. This CDR3 spans 13 amino acids. The CDR3 nucleotides are TGTGCCAGCGATGCGGTGATGAACACTGAAGCTTTCTTT. The encoded protein is CASDAVMNTEAFF. The full variable domain, its missing parts supplied by reference TRBV9 and TRBJ1-1, is DSGVTQTPKHLITATGQRVTLRCSPRSGDLSVYWYQQSLDQGLQFLIQYYNGEERAKGNILERFSAQQFPDLHSELNLSSLELGDSALYFCASDAVMNTEAFFGQGTRLTVV.

The chain joins TRBV25-1 to TRBJ2-1; 7 bases fit TRBD2. Germline trimming cut 4 bases from V and 5 bases from J; bases unmatched to any gene: 14. The CDR3 sequence is 17 residues long. Germline loops: CDR1 MGHDK, CDR2 SYGVNS. The CDR3 here is CASSAPGGRGSNNEQFF. CDR3 in DNA: TGTGCCAGCAGTGCCCCCGGGGGGAGGGGATCAAACAATGAGCAGTTCTTC.

The chain uses TRBV7-8 and TRBJ1-4; D may be TRBD1 (6 bases). CDR3 length: 14 residues. Trimming stripped 5 bases from V and 8 bases from J, with 15 bases between. Germline loops: CDR1 SGHVS, CDR2 FQNEAQ. The CDR3 DNA reads TGTGCCAGCAGCCAAAACAGGGTGCAGGAAAAACTGTTTTTT. Translation gives CASSQNRVQEKLFF. Filled out from reference TRBV7-8 and TRBJ1-4, the complete variable domain reads GAGVSQSPRYKVAKRGQDVALRCDPISGHVSLFWYQQALGQGPEFLTYFQNEAQLDKSGLPSDRFFAERPEGSVSTLKIQRTQQEDSAVYLCASSQNRVQEKLFFGSGTQLSVL.